A selection of T cell receptor beta chains follows, all from one sample in a study of shared clonotypes between healthy human individuals. The table came from immunoSEQ multiplex PCR; TCRdb's copy has only in-frame clones and leaves some out. This sample has over a million clones, with around three quarters found just once. Source material: memory CD4+ T cells from PBMCs. The source of these receptors is a man younger than 35 in good health. Some clones in this sample may be carry-over from other donors' samples. Each CDR3 is given with its conserved first and last residue. Fields, in order: J gene, V gene, clone size, D gene, CDR3 protein, CDR3 DNA. A D gene is named only where the DNA matches it firmly. The size entry is marked missing in some rows and otherwise reads once, few, many or a size class.

TRBJ1-4,TRBV19,NA,NA,CASTALGSTGEKLFF,TGTGCCAGTACCGCACTGGGAAGTACGGGGGAAAAACTGTTTTTT
TRBJ1-6,TRBV28,NA,TRBD1,CASTFAGQRNSPLHF,TGTGCCAGCACCTTTGCGGGACAGCGTAATTCACCCCTCCACTTT
TRBJ2-3,TRBV11-2,NA,NA,CASSLKGGLATRAQYF,TGTGCCAGCAGCTTAAAGGGGGGTCTAGCGACACGGGCGCAGTATTTT
TRBJ1-1,TRBV5-1,NA,NA,CASSPRAQNTEAFF,TGCGCCAGCAGCCCGCGGGCTCAGAACACTGAAGCTTTCTTT
TRBJ2-1,TRBV2,NA,NA,CASSLDGQYNEQFF,TGTGCCAGCAGTTTGGATGGACAGTACAATGAGCAGTTCTTC
TRBJ2-1,TRBV4-3,few,NA,CASSQQEGAPFF,TGCGCCAGCAGCCAACAAGAAGGGGCTCCGTTCTTC
TRBJ1-2,TRBV10-1,NA,NA,CASSDGWGAWGYTF,TGCGCCAGCAGTGACGGGTGGGGGGCCTGGGGCTACACCTTC
TRBJ2-3,TRBV5-1,NA,TRBD1,CASSLGGQGYTDTQYF,TGCGCCAGCAGCTTGGGTGGACAGGGGTACACAGATACGCAGTATTTT
TRBJ2-3,TRBV5-6,NA,TRBD2,CASSSRLAGVPDTQYF,TGTGCCAGCAGCTCCCGACTAGCGGGAGTGCCAGATACGCAGTATTTT
TRBJ1-2,TRBV4-1,NA,NA,CASSPWWDGATNVYGYTF,TGCGCCAGCAGCCCCTGGTGGGATGGGGCCACCAACGTCTATGGCTACACCTTC
TRBJ1-2,TRBV28,NA,TRBD1,CASNRGTAYGYTF,TGTGCCAGCAATCGGGGGACAGCGTATGGCTACACCTTC
TRBJ1-4,TRBV28,NA,TRBD1,CASSLTGGNEKLFF,TGTGCCAGCAGTTTGACAGGGGGTAATGAAAAACTGTTTTTT
TRBJ1-3,TRBV9,once,TRBD1,CASSGGTRTIYF,TGTGCCAGCTCAGGGGGGACCCGGACCATATATTTT
TRBJ2-1,TRBV29-1,NA,NA,CSETNLLNNEQFF,TGCAGCGAGACGAATTTATTAAACAATGAGCAGTTCTTC
TRBJ2-7,TRBV28,few,NA,CASSLEETPRDEQYF,TGTGCCAGCAGTTTGGAGGAGACCCCTCGGGACGAGCAGTACTTC